This entry lists 19 T cell receptor beta chains sequenced from one sample in a study of blood T cell repertoires in COVID-19. Assay: immunoSEQ multiplex PCR; the TCRdb copy retains only in-frame clones and omits some. The table lists 98,000 or so clones, just over 70% of them singletons. Source material: peripheral blood. Every receptor here comes from a woman aged 40-49 years with acute or convalescent COVID-19.

This chain's CDR3 is CASSPGQGGEQYF. The CDR3 coding sequence is TGTGCCAGCAGCCCGGGACAGGGGGGCGAGCAGTACTTC. The rearrangement uses TRBV7-2 and TRBJ2-7, with 11 positions matching TRBD1. From germline, CDR1 is SGHTA and CDR2 FQGNSA. V gave up 5 bases and J gave up 6 bases; unmatched junction bases: 3. This CDR3 spans 13 amino acids.

V gene TRBV6-2 or TRBV6-3 combines with J gene TRBJ2-5; D perhaps matches TRBD2 (6 bases). This CDR3 is built from 15 residues. Germline lookup yields CDR1 MNHEY and CDR2 SVGEGT. V was cut by 6 bases and J by 4 bases, with 18 bases left in between. The CDR3 is CASSRRFGSLETQYF. CDR3 coding DNA: TGTGCCAGCAGCCGGCGGTTCGGGAGTTTAGAGACCCAGTACTTC.

Only a few counts were recorded for this clone. Here the CDR3 DNA reads TGTGCCACCAGCAGAGCAGGGCCACTCGCTTTTTCACCCCTCCACTTT. Encoded protein: CATSRAGPLAFSPLHF. The V call is TRBV15, the J call TRBJ1-6; possible D gene TRBD1, 5 bases. The CDR3 loop spans 16 amino acids. Germline values: CDR1 LNHNV, CDR2 YYDKDF (reference sequence). V lost 1 base and J lost 9, with 16 bases in between.

The chain couples TRBV5-1 to TRBJ1-4; D perhaps matches TRBD1 (5 bases). V was cut by 0 bases and J by 7 bases, with 16 bases left in between. Germline CDR1 SGHRS, CDR2 YFSETQ. The CDR3 has 16 amino acids. The CDR3 region is CASSLGLSGDGEKLFF. CDR3 DNA: TGCGCCAGCAGCTTGGGGCTCTCGGGGGACGGTGAAAAACTGTTTTTT.

The chain uses TRBV7-2 and TRBJ2-3; maybe TRBD1 (5 bases). Germline-derived CDR1 and CDR2 are SGHTA and FQGNSA. CDR3 length: 14 amino acids. Trimming stripped 3 bases from V and 3 bases from J, with 10 bases between. For the CDR3, the DNA is TGTGCCAGCAGCTTCCTAGGGGCGACAGATACGCAGTATTTT. The encoded protein is CASSFLGATDTQYF. Full variable domain (rest looked up from reference TRBV7-2 and TRBJ2-3): GAGVSQSPSNKVTEKGKDVELRCDPISGHTALYWYRQSLGQGLEFLIYFQGNSAPDKSGLPSDRFSAERTGGSVSTLTIQRTQQEDSAVYLCASSFLGATDTQYFGPGTRLTVL.

The V call is TRBV10-3, the J call TRBJ1-5; 10 bases map to TRBD1. Germline CDR1 and CDR2: ENHRY and SYGVKD. The V segment lost 0 bases and the J segment 4 bases; nucleotides outside the gene matches: 6. This CDR3 region has 17 residues. The CDR3, as DNA: TGTGCCATCAGTGAGTCCCCGGGACAGGGGCGAAATCAGCCCCAGCATTTT. This encodes CAISESPGQGRNQPQHF.

The V and J genes are TRBV19 and TRBJ2-3; 7 nucleotides agree with TRBD1. Losses at the gene ends were 7 bases for V and 3 bases for J; bases not matched to a gene: 16. The CDR3 sequence is 17 residues long. Germline assignment: CDR1 LNHDA and CDR2 SQIVND (reference sequence). CDR3 residues: CASKPLGQGVGTDTQYF. The CDR3 DNA reads TGTGCCAGTAAGCCCCTGGGGCAGGGGGTAGGAACAGATACGCAGTATTTT.

V gene TRBV11-2 combines with J gene TRBJ2-2, with D possibly TRBD1 on 6 matching bases. V was pared by 6 bases and J by 5 bases, with 22 bases between. The CDR3 has 17 amino acids. Per the germline V gene, CDR1 is SGHAT and CDR2 is FQNNGV. The CDR3 sequence is CASSPTTGIWWTGELFF. In DNA, the CDR3 is TGTGCCAGCAGTCCCACCACAGGGATTTGGTGGACCGGGGAGCTGTTTTTT. The whole variable domain, filled in from reference TRBV11-2 and TRBJ2-2, reads EAGVAQSPRYKIIEKRQSVAFWCNPISGHATLYWYQQILGQGPKLLIQFQNNGVVDDSQLPKDRFSAERLKGVDSTLKIQPAKLEDSAVYLCASSPTTGIWWTGELFFGEGSRLTVL.

The rearrangement links TRBV19 to TRBJ1-5; 7 positions match TRBD1. The CDR3 extends over 16 amino acids. The V and J ends lost 3 bases and 7 bases, in that order; junction bases with no gene match: 12. Germline CDR1 and CDR2: LNHDA and SQIVND (reference sequence). CDR3: CASSIGTVSVGQPQHF. For the CDR3, the DNA is TGTGCCAGTAGTATCGGGACAGTTTCAGTAGGGCAGCCCCAGCATTTT.

This clone was seen more than once but under ten times. The rearrangement joins TRBV7-6 to TRBJ2-5, with 9 positions matching TRBD2. V was pared by 11 bases and J by 0 bases, with 10 bases of the junction left unmatched. The CDR3 totals 15 residues. The germline V gene has CDR1 SGHVS and CDR2 FNYEAQ. This chain's CDR3 is CASHKGTSHQETQYF. The CDR3 nucleotides are TGTGCCTCTCATAAAGGGACTAGCCACCAAGAGACCCAGTACTTC.

J is TRBJ2-1 and V is TRBV7-2; 8 nucleotides agree with TRBD2. The CDR3 contains 15 residues. V lost 4 bases to trimming and J lost 5 bases; unmatched junction nucleotides: 7. CDR1 is SGHTA and CDR2 is FQGNSA in the germline V gene. The CDR3 region has the DNA TGTGCCAGCAGCTCCGGGTCGGGGGGGCACAATGAGCAGTTCTTC. Its protein is CASSSGSGGHNEQFF.

The chain has TRBV30 and TRBJ1-2; D may be TRBD1 (6 bases). Germline assignment: CDR1 GTSNPN and CDR2 SVGIG (reference sequence). Between the trimmed V and J ends, which lost 2 bases and 8 bases, there was a span of 9 bases. This CDR3 has 11 residues. The CDR3 is CAWSQGRGYTF. CDR3 bases: TGTGCCTGGAGTCAGGGGAGAGGCTACACCTTC.

The genes are TRBV5-4 and TRBJ2-2; 10 nucleotides agree with TRBD2. The junction had 4 bases not matched to a gene; V was cut back by 4 bases and J by 4 bases. The CDR3 is made up of 15 amino acids. The germline gives CDR1 SGHNT, CDR2 YYREEE (reference sequence). The CDR3 sequence is CASSTSGGATGELFF. For the CDR3, the DNA is TGTGCCAGCAGCACCAGCGGGGGGGCCACCGGGGAGCTGTTTTTT.

The J gene is TRBJ2-2, the V gene TRBV30; maybe TRBD2 (5 bases). The CDR3 runs 13 residues. Per germline, CDR1 GTSNPN and CDR2 SVGIG (reference sequence). V lost 1 base and J 8 bases, leaving 11 bases between the germline ends. CDR3 DNA sequence: TGTGCCTGGAGTGAAGCCCGGGAAGGGGAGCTGTTTTTT. It yields the protein CAWSEAREGELFF.

This chain joins TRBV2 and TRBJ2-2; no definite D call. Germline CDR1 is SNHLY and CDR2 is FYNNEI. Between the trimmed V and J ends, which lost 3 bases and 3 bases, there was a span of 2 bases. This CDR3 has 12 residues. The CDR3 DNA follows: TGTGCCAGCAGTGACGACACCGGGGAGCTGTTTTTT. Protein product: CASSDDTGELFF.

This sequence joins TRBV2 and TRBJ2-3; 11 bases line up with TRBD2. This CDR3 has 17 residues. The V segment lost 3 bases and the J segment 3 bases; nucleotides outside the gene matches: 8. CDR1 and CDR2 (germline): SNHLY, FYNNEI. The CDR3 reads CASSELGTSGGTDTQYF. Written as DNA, the CDR3 is TGTGCCAGCAGTGAGCTTGGGACTAGCGGAGGGACAGATACGCAGTATTTT.

This clone was seen a handful of times. J is TRBJ1-2 and V is TRBV10-3; TRBD1 agrees at 8 bases. Germline lookup yields CDR1 ENHRY and CDR2 SYGVKD. The CDR3 spans 14 residues. Trimming took 4 bases from V and 8 from J; bases not matched to a gene: 9. The CDR3 DNA sequence: TGTGCCATCAGTGCCCTGACAGGGGAGGACGGCTACACCTTC. Translation gives CAISALTGEDGYTF.

This clone was counted a single time. The chain's CDR3 is CASSLAGISGGPSTGELFF. The CDR3 DNA is TGTGCCAGCAGCTTAGCGGGCATTAGCGGGGGGCCCTCCACCGGGGAGCTGTTTTTT. The chain recombines TRBV7-6 with TRBJ2-2; 10 bases match TRBD2. Trimming cost V 0 bases and J 4 bases; bases outside gene matches: 11. Germline V gives CDR1 SGHVS, CDR2 FNYEAQ. The CDR3 has 19 amino acids.

The rearrangement uses TRBV19 and TRBJ1-5, with D tentatively TRBD1 (5 bases). The CDR3 has 15 residues. The V gene's germline CDR1 is LNHDA and CDR2 SQIVND (reference sequence). V was clipped by 3 bases and J by 2 bases, with 11 bases between them. The CDR3 nucleotides read TGTGCCAGTAGTATGAAGGGGCATGGCAATCAGCCCCAGCATTTT. This encodes CASSMKGHGNQPQHF.